This T cell receptor (beta chain) was observed in a study of cytomegalovirus exposure and HLA in healthy donors. Study-level points and caveats: Analysis was performed later, and it showed HLA-associated TCR beta chains to be more clonally expanded than equally common others. Later analysis identified 15,000 to 20,000 TCR beta sequences associated with HLA alleles, using a false discovery rate threshold of 0.05. Apparent HLA restriction characterized most CMV-associated TCR beta chains in a later analysis.

Those who donated were healthy bone marrow donors. Use of 60 Vbeta and 13 Jbeta primers characterized the PCR. Here immunoSEQ multiplex PCR was the method, and the copy in TCRdb shows in-frame clones only, minus some. This sample carries over 100,000 clones, roughly 66% of them seen once, and the ten largest clones take roughly 2.2%. Concerning this clone itself: Its antigen is unidentified.

CDR3 size: 15 residues. The J segment lost 6 bases and the V segment lost 3 bases, leaving 7 bases of the junction unmatched. Germline V lookup: CDR1 SGHNT, CDR2 YYREEE (reference sequence). This receptor was identified in a woman in her twenties or thirties in good health and CMV-seronegative. The sample consisted of PBMCs. The gene calls are TRBV5-4 and TRBJ2-1, with 9 bases identical to TRBD2. The CDR3 DNA sequence: TGTGCCAGCAGCTCTCTAGCGGGAAGTCTCAATGAGCAGTTCTTC. Its protein product is CASSSLAGSLNEQFF.